These 28 T cell receptor beta chains originate from one sample sequenced in a study of T-cell reconstitution after alpha-beta-depleted transplantation in children. Unique molecular identifiers were built into the TCRbeta library. Using its own MiXCR run on the PCR reads, TCRdb lists one record per CDR3 protein. This table has about 540,000 distinct CDR3 sequences, about 17% appearing once. Sequenced material: PBMCs from the stem cell graft donor, taken from the stem cell graft. These receptors were obtained from a human donor who donated a stem cell graft to a child with acute lymphoblastic leukemia.

V is TRBV7-6 and J is TRBJ2-2; D call uncertain. CDR3 length equals 17 residues. CDR1 SGHVS and CDR2 FNYEAQ come from the germline V gene. Trimming left V 2 bases short and J 2 bases short, with 15 bases between. As DNA, the CDR3 is TGTGCCAGCAGCTTATCTCCAGGCTCGAGTAACACCGGGGAGCTGTTTTTT. Amino acid sequence: CASSLSPGSSNTGELFF.

This clonotype was detected a few times. The V gene is TRBV12-3 or TRBV12-4, the J gene TRBJ2-1, with unresolved D. The CDR3 has 13 residues. V lost 6 bases and J lost 6, with 12 bases in between. Written as DNA, the CDR3 is TGTGCCAGCAGAGAAATTACAACCAATGAGCAGTTCTTC. Its protein is CASREITTNEQFF.

The chain combines TRBV20-1 with TRBJ2-1, with D perhaps matching TRBD2 (5 bases). The germline CDR1 and CDR2 sequences are DFQATT and SNEGSKA (reference sequence). The CDR3 is 16 amino acids. V was pared by 1 base and J by 4 bases, with 17 bases between. Here the CDR3 DNA reads TGCAGTGCTAGAGGGAGCCGGTCCGGGGTGTACAATGAGCAGTTCTTC. It codes for CSARGSRSGVYNEQFF.

The chain joins TRBV7-3 to TRBJ2-3; D is perhaps TRBD1 (6 bases). Germline CDR1 SGHTA, CDR2 FQGTGA. V was cut by 5 bases and J by 2 bases, with 14 bases left in between. This CDR3 comprises 15 residues. CDR3: CASSQGFFDTDTQYF. CDR3 nucleotides: TGTGCCAGCAGCCAGGGGTTTTTCGACACAGATACGCAGTATTTT.

J is TRBJ1-2 and V is TRBV5-6; 7 bases agree with TRBD1. Germline V gives CDR1 SGHDT, CDR2 YYEEEE. The J segment lost 5 bases and the V segment lost 2 bases, leaving 6 bases of the junction unmatched. CDR3 length equals 14 residues. The CDR3 nucleotides read TGTGCCAGCAGCTTAAGACAGGGATGGTATGGCTACACCTTC. It yields the protein CASSLRQGWYGYTF.

This clonotype was counted between two and nine times. The chain joins TRBV9 to TRBJ2-1; 7 bases line up with TRBD1. Trimming took 0 bases from V and 4 from J; bases not matched to a gene: 1. Germline values: CDR1 SGDLS, CDR2 YYNGEE. CDR3 length: 14 residues. The CDR3 DNA follows: TGTGCCAGCAGCGTAGAGACAGGGTACAATGAGCAGTTCTTC. It translates to CASSVETGYNEQFF.

V gene TRBV5-1 combines with J gene TRBJ1-1, with 9 positions matching TRBD1. The V gene's germline CDR1 is SGHRS and CDR2 YFSETQ. The CDR3 consists of 13 residues. The V and J ends lost 4 bases and 11 bases, in that order; junction bases with no gene match: 9. CDR3 in amino acids: CASSVRDRVIAFF. The CDR3 DNA sequence: TGCGCCAGCAGCGTCCGGGACAGGGTTATCGCTTTCTTT.

This clonotype was observed a handful of times. CDR3 DNA: TGTGCCAGCAGCTTTTTAATCACCGGGGAGCTGTTTTTT. Amino acids: CASSFLITGELFF. V is TRBV7-3 and J is TRBJ2-2; no clear D gene. The V end lost 3 bases, the J end lost 4 bases, and 6 bases lay between the germline ends. CDR1 and CDR2 from the germline V gene are SGHTA and FQGTGA. The CDR3 spans 13 residues.

This clonotype appeared a few times. This chain joins TRBV20-1 and TRBJ2-1, with 10 bases that match TRBD2. Trimming at V came to 0 bases and at J to 7 bases, leaving 6 bases not matched to a gene. Germline V lookup: CDR1 DFQATT, CDR2 SNEGSKA (reference sequence). The CDR3 has 15 amino acids. Here the CDR3 reads CSARDWPSGRNEQFF. The DNA for the CDR3 is TGCAGTGCTAGAGATTGGCCTAGCGGGAGAAATGAGCAGTTCTTC.

CDR3 coding DNA: TGTGCCAGCAGGGCAGGGGACCCATCCTACGAGCAGTACTTC. Amino acid sequence: CASRAGDPSYEQYF. The gene calls are TRBV2 and TRBJ2-7; tentative D call: TRBD1 (6 bases). Per the germline V gene, CDR1 is SNHLY and CDR2 is FYNNEI. V was shortened by 6 bases and J by 1 base, with 13 bases between the two germline ends. This CDR3 region has 14 residues.

This clonotype appeared a few times. The J gene is TRBJ2-1, the V gene TRBV6-5; unclear D gene. Germline V gives CDR1 MNHEY, CDR2 SVGAGI. Trimming removed 2 bases at V and 3 bases at J, with 8 bases between. This CDR3 is built from 14 residues. CDR3 sequence reads: CASSYPIDYNEQFF. Written as DNA, the CDR3 is TGTGCCAGCAGTTACCCCATCGACTACAATGAGCAGTTCTTC.

The V call is TRBV12-3 or TRBV12-4, the J call TRBJ1-2, with D hard to call. Between the trimmed V and J ends, which lost 5 bases and 4 bases, there was a span of 14 bases. This CDR3 spans 14 amino acids. The CDR3 DNA follows: TGTGCCAGCAGTCCCGGGATGGTTGGCTATGGCTACACCTTC. It encodes CASSPGMVGYGYTF.

This clonotype occurred a few times. The chain has TRBV27 and TRBJ2-1; D is unclear. The CDR3 has 11 residues. V was cut by 7 bases and J by 7 bases, with 8 bases left in between. Germline loops: CDR1 MNHEY, CDR2 SMNVEV (reference sequence). DNA of the CDR3: TGTGCCAGCATGGTAGGAAATGAGCAGTTCTTC. This gives the protein CASMVGNEQFF.

The V and J genes are TRBV9 and TRBJ2-7; no clear D. V was pared by 0 bases and J by 1 base, with 8 bases between. Germline loops: CDR1 SGDLS, CDR2 YYNGEE. The length of the CDR3 is 14 residues. The CDR3 bases are TGTGCCAGCAGCGTAGCGCCGCAATCCTACGAGCAGTACTTC. Translated, it gives CASSVAPQSYEQYF.

The V gene is TRBV5-6, the J gene TRBJ2-3; possible D gene TRBD2, 6 bases. Germline V CDR1 and CDR2: SGHDT, YYEEEE. With 2 bases removed from V and 0 bases from J, the gap between germline ends came to 10 bases. The CDR3 spans 15 residues. CDR3 in amino acids: CASSFWEASTDTQYF. DNA of the CDR3: TGTGCCAGCAGCTTCTGGGAGGCCAGCACAGATACGCAGTATTTT.

The V call is TRBV20-1, the J call TRBJ2-7; 11 bases fit TRBD2. V shed 3 bases, J shed 5 bases, and the junction held 6 bases outside the gene matches. This CDR3 spans 14 amino acids. CDR1 is DFQATT and CDR2 is SNEGSKA in the germline V gene (reference sequence). DNA for the CDR3: TGCAGTGCTAGGATAGCGGGAGGGCTAGACGAGCAGTACTTC. Translating gives CSARIAGGLDEQYF.

This clonotype was seen more than once but under ten times. This sequence joins TRBV9 and TRBJ2-7; D may be TRBD2 (7 bases). CDR1 and CDR2 from the germline V gene are SGDLS and YYNGEE. CDR3 length equals 15 residues. Deletions cut 4 bases from V and 5 bases from J, with 19 bases between. The DNA of the CDR3 is TGTGCCAGCAGCCCCCAAGAGGGGGGGTCCCACGAGCAGTACTTC. Protein product: CASSPQEGGSHEQYF.

This clonotype appeared a few times. The chain couples TRBV5-1 to TRBJ1-2; TRBD1 agrees at 11 bases. This CDR3 spans 14 amino acids. Germline V gene data show CDR1 as SGHRS and CDR2 as YFSETQ. Trimming at V came to 2 bases and at J to 7 bases, leaving 4 bases not matched to a gene. The CDR3 nucleotides are TGCGCCAGCAGCTTAATTGGACAGGGGGCTGGCTACACCTTC. Translated, it gives CASSLIGQGAGYTF.

This clonotype showed up just a few times. This chain uses TRBV7-9 with TRBJ2-7, with TRBD1 identical over 8 bases. V lost 5 bases, J lost 0 bases, and 12 bases stayed unmatched. CDR1 and CDR2 (germline): SEHNR, FQNEAQ (reference sequence). The CDR3 runs 17 residues. CDR3 DNA: TGTGCCAGCAGCCCTGAGCGGACAGGGCGACTCTCCTACGAGCAGTACTTC. Translation: CASSPERTGRLSYEQYF.

The table lists this clonotype with a few counts. The V gene is TRBV5-1, the J gene TRBJ2-3; TRBD2 is a possible D gene (5 bases). This CDR3 has 12 residues. The germline V gene encodes CDR1 SGHRS and CDR2 YFSETQ. Trimming pared 4 bases from V and 5 bases from J, leaving 8 bases between. The CDR3 region has the DNA TGCGCCAGCAGCCACGAGGGAGATACGCAGTATTTT. As protein: CASSHEGDTQYF.

The sample holds a few counts of this clonotype. V usage is TRBV4-1 and J usage is TRBJ2-3, with unresolved D. The CDR3 length is 14 residues. Germline CDR1 reads MGHRA; CDR2 reads YSYEKL. V shed 0 bases and J shed 6 bases, with 10 bases lying between them. CDR3 in DNA: TGCGCCAGCAGCCAAGATTCCGTTCCGGATACGCAGTATTTT. It codes for CASSQDSVPDTQYF.

This clonotype has ten or more counts. The chain employs TRBV14 and TRBJ2-1, with D tentatively TRBD2 (6 bases). The CDR3 extends over 17 amino acids. Deletions cut 0 bases from V and 9 bases from J, with 21 bases between. CDR1 SGHDN and CDR2 FVKESK come from the germline V gene. The CDR3 protein is CASSQDITGVPLGEQFF. In nucleotides, the CDR3 is TGTGCCAGCAGCCAAGATATAACGGGAGTGCCCCTCGGTGAGCAGTTCTTC. Drawing the rest from reference TRBV14 and TRBJ2-1, the complete variable domain is EAGVTQFPSHSVIEKGQTVTLRCDPISGHDNLYWYRRVMGKEIKFLLHFVKESKQDESGMPNNRFLAERTGGTYSTLKVQPAELEDSGVYFCASSQDITGVPLGEQFFGPGTRLTVL.

V and J are TRBV20-1 and TRBJ2-7; the D gene is possibly TRBD2 (6 bases). CDR3 length: 12 amino acids. Germline CDR1 and CDR2: DFQATT and SNEGSKA (reference sequence). V shed 3 bases and J shed 9 bases, with 15 bases lying between them. The CDR3 DNA sequence: TGCAGTGCTAGTGTACTAGCTGGCCGGCAGTACTTC. This encodes CSASVLAGRQYF.

The chain combines TRBV7-6 with TRBJ1-4; D may be TRBD1 (6 bases). This CDR3 spans 16 amino acids. Between the trimmed V and J ends, which lost 1 base and 7 bases, there was a span of 16 bases. CDR1 is SGHVS, CDR2 FNYEAQ, per germline. The CDR3 reads CASSLEFQGSGEKLFF. For the CDR3, the DNA is TGTGCCAGCAGCTTAGAGTTTCAGGGGTCAGGTGAAAAACTGTTTTTT. Drawing the rest from reference TRBV7-6 and TRBJ1-4, the complete variable domain is GAGVSQSPRYKVTKRGQDVALRCDPISGHVSLYWYRQALGQGPEFLTYFNYEAQQDKSGLPNDRFSAERPEGSISTLTIQRTEQRDSAMYRCASSLEFQGSGEKLFFGSGTQLSVL.

This clonotype appeared a few times. The rearrangement joins TRBV11-2 to TRBJ2-5; D may correspond to TRBD1 or TRBD2 (5 bases each). The CDR3 runs 15 residues. V gave up 4 bases and J gave up 5 bases, with 17 bases separating them. Germline values: CDR1 SGHAT, CDR2 FQNNGV. The CDR3: CASSSEGRWRETQYF. CDR3 nucleotides: TGTGCCAGCAGCTCCGAGGGGCGCTGGCGGGAGACCCAGTACTTC. Drawing the rest from reference TRBV11-2 and TRBJ2-5, the complete variable domain is EAGVAQSPRYKIIEKRQSVAFWCNPISGHATLYWYQQILGQGPKLLIQFQNNGVVDDSQLPKDRFSAERLKGVDSTLKIQPAKLEDSAVYLCASSSEGRWRETQYFGPGTRLLVL.

This chain links TRBV29-1 with TRBJ2-2; perhaps TRBD1 as D (6 bases). V was cut by 3 bases and J by 6 bases, with 14 bases left in between. Germline values: CDR1 SQVTM, CDR2 ANQGSEA. The CDR3 has 14 amino acids. The CDR3 bases are TGCAGCGTTGACGGTCCAGGGGTGCCCGGGGAGCTGTTTTTT. As protein: CSVDGPGVPGELFF.

This clonotype was counted between two and nine times. This sequence joins TRBV5-1 and TRBJ2-3; 8 bases line up with TRBD1. Unmatched junction bases numbered 5, after V lost 5 bases and J lost 3 bases. CDR1 is SGHRS and CDR2 is YFSETQ in the germline V gene. This CDR3 region has 14 residues. The CDR3 protein is CASRAGQGTDTQYF. For the CDR3, the DNA is TGCGCCAGCAGAGCCGGACAGGGAACAGATACGCAGTATTTT. The full variable domain, rest sourced from reference TRBV5-1 and TRBJ2-3, is KAGVTQTPRYLIKTRGQQVTLSCSPISGHRSVSWYQQTPGQGLQFLFEYFSETQRNKGNFPGRFSGRQFSNSRSEMNVSTLELGDSALYLCASRAGQGTDTQYFGPGTRLTVL.

In this sample, this clonotype turned up a few times. The genes are TRBV24-1 and TRBJ2-1; 8 bases are a match to TRBD2. The J segment lost 11 bases and the V segment lost 4 bases, leaving 18 bases of the junction unmatched. Germline V gene lookup returns CDR1 KGHDR and CDR2 SFDVKD. The CDR3 is 17 residues long. CDR3 in DNA: TGTGCCACCAGTGACCGGGGTAGGGAGGCTAGCGGGCCTAAGCAGTTCTTC. It is translated as CATSDRGREASGPKQFF.